Listed below are T cell receptor beta chains from one sample, sequenced in a study of PD-1 blockade in classical Hodgkin lymphoma. TCRdb's copy holds only in-frame clones and misses some; the assay was immunoSEQ multiplex PCR. The data show roughly 100,000 clones, roughly 87% seen once. Sample: peripheral blood mononuclear cells (PBMCs), taken before the fourth cycle of nivolumab. Source of these receptors: a human donor with classical Hodgkin lymphoma. CDR3s leave out the opening cysteine and the closing phenylalanine or tryptophan. Each record gives: V gene, J gene, CDR3 protein.

v_gene: TRBV2; j_gene: TRBJ1-4; CDR3aa: ASSVGTRLANEKLF
v_gene: TRBV27; j_gene: TRBJ2-7; CDR3aa: ASRHYDSNEQY
v_gene: TRBV5-6; j_gene: TRBJ2-2; CDR3aa: ASSNALQVPDTGELF
v_gene: TRBV9; j_gene: TRBJ1-1; CDR3aa: ASSLEGGWSTEAF
v_gene: TRBV5-4; j_gene: TRBJ2-7; CDR3aa: ASRPGSSYEQY
v_gene: TRBV28; j_gene: TRBJ2-7; CDR3aa: ASSSRRAGGSEQY
v_gene: TRBV30; j_gene: TRBJ2-1; CDR3aa: AWSVQGTYNEQF
v_gene: TRBV7-6; j_gene: TRBJ2-7; CDR3aa: ASSWGTGTYEQY
v_gene: TRBV2; j_gene: TRBJ2-2; CDR3aa: ASGSGGYTGELF
v_gene: TRBV9; j_gene: TRBJ2-1; CDR3aa: ASSGPPVYNEQF
v_gene: TRBV6-1; j_gene: TRBJ2-5; CDR3aa: ASSERELETQY
v_gene: TRBV2; j_gene: TRBJ1-4; CDR3aa: ASRTEGTFNEKLF
v_gene: TRBV19; j_gene: TRBJ2-3; CDR3aa: ATKPGHITDTQY
v_gene: TRBV11-2; j_gene: TRBJ1-1; CDR3aa: ASSPQPGRFTEAF
v_gene: TRBV27; j_gene: TRBJ1-2; CDR3aa: ASSFLQGGGYT
v_gene: TRBV27; j_gene: TRBJ2-6; CDR3aa: ASSPRGTGGAPGANVLT
v_gene: TRBV4-1; j_gene: TRBJ1-1; CDR3aa: ASSRPGQGYTEAF
v_gene: TRBV30; j_gene: TRBJ1-1; CDR3aa: AWSKVGMNTEAF
v_gene: TRBV2; j_gene: TRBJ1-5; CDR3aa: ASKAANSNQPQH
v_gene: TRBV6-1; j_gene: TRBJ1-1; CDR3aa: ASRLGHQNTEAF
v_gene: TRBV10-3; j_gene: TRBJ2-2; CDR3aa: AISSTTGNTGELF
v_gene: TRBV2; j_gene: TRBJ1-2; CDR3aa: ASKPSGVVHGYT
v_gene: TRBV6-5; j_gene: TRBJ1-5; CDR3aa: ASSYDGVAQPQH
v_gene: TRBV29-1; j_gene: TRBJ1-2; CDR3aa: SVISPGATNYGYT
v_gene: TRBV19; j_gene: TRBJ2-2; CDR3aa: ASRTSDFAGELF
v_gene: TRBV18; j_gene: TRBJ1-1; CDR3aa: ASCYTGTAPNTEAF
v_gene: TRBV10-2; j_gene: TRBJ1-5; CDR3aa: ASSEGFSNQPQH
v_gene: TRBV7-2; j_gene: TRBJ1-2; CDR3aa: ASSLAGQGIDYGYT
v_gene: TRBV7-9; j_gene: TRBJ1-5; CDR3aa: ASSPQGSTNQPQH
v_gene: TRBV6-5; j_gene: TRBJ1-1; CDR3aa: ASSSPTGGSTEAF
v_gene: TRBV5-4; j_gene: TRBJ2-1; CDR3aa: ASSIGTSGYNEQF
v_gene: TRBV19; j_gene: TRBJ1-5; CDR3aa: ASSILNAGASVQPQH
v_gene: TRBV4-1; j_gene: TRBJ1-2; CDR3aa: ASRQDLTENFNYGYT
v_gene: TRBV9; j_gene: TRBJ2-3; CDR3aa: ASSVDGRGSTDTQY
v_gene: TRBV27; j_gene: TRBJ2-1; CDR3aa: ASSLRTSGSRVSQF
v_gene: TRBV19; j_gene: TRBJ2-1; CDR3aa: ATSGDWDEQF
v_gene: TRBV11-2; j_gene: TRBJ1-1; CDR3aa: ASSLDMNTEAF
v_gene: TRBV28; j_gene: TRBJ1-3; CDR3aa: ASSGRGSGNTIY
v_gene: TRBV6-1; j_gene: TRBJ1-2; CDR3aa: ASFRFKDYGYT
v_gene: TRBV5-1; j_gene: TRBJ1-4; CDR3aa: ASSSGTGSNEKLF
v_gene: TRBV27; j_gene: TRBJ1-1; CDR3aa: ASSREGQGDTEAF
v_gene: TRBV6-4; j_gene: TRBJ2-2; CDR3aa: ASRPQGLDYTGELF
v_gene: TRBV10-3; j_gene: TRBJ2-7; CDR3aa: AISDFGQTYEQY
v_gene: TRBV5-1; j_gene: TRBJ2-2; CDR3aa: ASSLVGQGNTGELF
v_gene: TRBV4-3; j_gene: TRBJ2-7; CDR3aa: ASSQGQGAYEQY
v_gene: TRBV29-1; j_gene: TRBJ2-5; CDR3aa: SDKLAGQETQY
v_gene: TRBV7-9; j_gene: TRBJ1-5; CDR3aa: ASSFGGDLEPQH
v_gene: TRBV7-6; j_gene: TRBJ1-1; CDR3aa: ASSSPGPRTTEAF
v_gene: TRBV14; j_gene: TRBJ1-4; CDR3aa: ASSQGRVGGGEKLF
v_gene: TRBV6-5; j_gene: TRBJ2-3; CDR3aa: ASRKSRGNTDTQY
v_gene: TRBV4-1; j_gene: TRBJ2-1; CDR3aa: ASTLTSGIGTEQF
v_gene: TRBV28; j_gene: TRBJ2-2; CDR3aa: ASSLYRGGGAGELF
v_gene: TRBV9; j_gene: TRBJ1-2; CDR3aa: ASSPLSDNYGYT
v_gene: TRBV6-1; j_gene: TRBJ1-1; CDR3aa: ASSSDSQGDTEAF
v_gene: TRBV6-1; j_gene: TRBJ2-7; CDR3aa: ASSEPGLAGGPYEQY
v_gene: TRBV6-5; j_gene: TRBJ2-7; CDR3aa: ASSYYPVYEQY